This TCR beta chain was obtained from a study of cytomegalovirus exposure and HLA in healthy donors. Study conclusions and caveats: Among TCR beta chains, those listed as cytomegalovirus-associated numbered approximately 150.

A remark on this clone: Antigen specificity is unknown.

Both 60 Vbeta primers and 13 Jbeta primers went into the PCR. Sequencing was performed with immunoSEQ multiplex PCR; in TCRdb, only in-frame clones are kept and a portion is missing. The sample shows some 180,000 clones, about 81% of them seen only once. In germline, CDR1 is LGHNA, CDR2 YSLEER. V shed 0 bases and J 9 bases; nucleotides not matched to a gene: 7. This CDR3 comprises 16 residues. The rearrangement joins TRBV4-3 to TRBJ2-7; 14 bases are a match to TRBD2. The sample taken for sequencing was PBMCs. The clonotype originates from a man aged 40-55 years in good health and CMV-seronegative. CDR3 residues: CASSQEVTSGRVGQYF. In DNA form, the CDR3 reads TGCGCCAGCAGCCAAGAGGTGACTAGCGGGAGGGTGGGGCAGTACTTC.